Sequencing of this T cell receptor beta chain was carried out in a study of OX40 agonist ivuxolimab in advanced cancers. The overall study: Mean age around 64 years, range 23 to 79; around 80% male. Three patients, one with hepatocellular carcinoma and two with cutaneous melanoma, responded partially.

With 5 bases removed from V and 7 bases from J, the gap between germline ends came to 16 bases. CDR3 length: 14 residues. The germline V gene has CDR1 MNHEY and CDR2 SMNVEV (reference sequence). The table came from immunoSEQ multiplex PCR; TCRdb's copy has only in-frame clones and leaves some out. The table includes approximately 61,000 clones, about 80% detected once. Patients were excluded for autoimmune disease history or systemic immunosuppression. The chain links TRBV27 to TRBJ2-3, with a possible D match to TRBD2 (6 bases). The clonotype originates from an adult with an advanced solid tumor such as melanoma, head and neck, liver or kidney cancer. Sequencing used CD4+ or CD8+ T cells sorted from blood, obtained in a trial of the OX40 agonist ivuxolimab. The CDR3 reads CASSPRGPGNTQYF. CDR3 nucleotide sequence: TGTGCCAGCAGTCCGCGGGGCCCCGGGAATACGCAGTATTTT.